This TCR beta chain was found in a study of early T cells in non-severe SARS-CoV-2 infection. The trim removed 8 bases at V and 6 bases at J, leaving 14 bases unmatched. Germline CDR1 is SEHNR and CDR2 is FQNEAQ (reference sequence). The CDR3 consists of 15 residues. TCRdb analysed the 5' RACE reads with MiXCR anew, one entry per CDR3 protein. The sample yields about 56,000 distinct CDR3 sequences, over 12% seen once. This chain connects TRBV7-9 to TRBJ2-7; 9 nucleotides match TRBD2. The material sequenced was whole blood, taken at baseline. This sequence was found in an adult who was a healthcare worker with PCR-confirmed SARS-CoV-2 infection or an uninfected control (not recorded which). The CDR3 spells CASQKDLAGVSEQYF. CDR3 in DNA: TGTGCCAGCCAAAAAGACTTAGCGGGAGTGTCCGAGCAGTACTTC. The full variable domain, rest sourced from reference TRBV7-9 and TRBJ2-7, is DTGVSQNPRHKITKRGQNVTFRCDPISEHNRLYWYRQTLGQGPEFLTYFQNEAQLEKSRLLSDRFSAERPKGSFSTLEIQRTEQGDSAMYLCASQKDLAGVSEQYFGPGTRLTVT.